The 21 T cell receptor beta chains below were found in one sample sequenced in a study of cytomegalovirus exposure and HLA in healthy donors. Primers: 60 Vbeta forward and 13 Jbeta reverse. Assay used: immunoSEQ multiplex PCR; TCRdb lists only in-frame clones, some missing. The data show roughly 60,000 clones, approximately 70% seen once. The specimen sequenced was PBMCs. The receptor source for this set is a woman aged 55-70 years in good health and CMV-seropositive.

The rearrangement joins TRBV5-6 to TRBJ1-2, with TRBD1 matching 10 bases. The trim removed 4 bases at V and 5 bases at J, leaving 5 bases unmatched. There are 14 residues in the CDR3. From germline, CDR1 is SGHDT and CDR2 YYEEEE. The CDR3 DNA follows: TGTGCCAGCAGCGGGACAGGGGCGGGATATGGCTACACCTTC. It codes for CASSGTGAGYGYTF.

The V and J genes are TRBV7-8 and TRBJ1-2; D gene unclear. The CDR3 length is 15 residues. Trimming took off 5 bases at V and 6 bases at J, with 19 bases between the two ends. CDR1 is SGHVS, CDR2 FQNEAQ, per germline. CDR3 in amino acids: CASSPEEALLHGYTF. DNA for the CDR3: TGTGCCAGCAGCCCCGAGGAGGCCTTACTGCATGGCTACACCTTC.

This clone came up a few times. The chain has TRBV2 and TRBJ2-1; D is ambiguous. The germline V gene encodes CDR1 SNHLY and CDR2 FYNNEI. Trimming pared 2 bases from V and 6 bases from J, leaving 14 bases between. CDR3 length: 15 residues. CDR3 coding DNA: TGTGCCAGCAGTGAACGGGTTTTGCTGAGCAATGAGCAGTTCTTC. Translating it yields CASSERVLLSNEQFF.

J is TRBJ2-7 and V is TRBV7-9; 9 bases are shared with TRBD1. Trimming took 5 bases from V and 3 from J; bases not matched to a gene: 5. The germline V gene encodes CDR1 SEHNR and CDR2 FQNEAQ (reference sequence). The CDR3 covers 14 residues. The CDR3 is CASSDRGIGYEQYF. The CDR3 DNA reads as TGTGCCAGCAGCGACAGGGGGATTGGCTACGAGCAGTACTTC.

J is TRBJ1-5 and V is TRBV19, with 9 bases fitting TRBD1. The CDR3 sequence is 14 residues long. Germline values: CDR1 LNHDA, CDR2 SQIVND (reference sequence). DNA of the CDR3: TGTGCATCCGGGACAGGGTACTTCTCTCAGCCCCAGCATTTT. Translating it yields CASGTGYFSQPQHF.

V and J are TRBV11-2 and TRBJ2-7; 10 bases fit TRBD2. The trim removed 0 bases at V and 0 bases at J, leaving 2 bases unmatched. The CDR3 extends over 16 amino acids. Germline V gives CDR1 SGHAT, CDR2 FQNNGV. The CDR3 region has the DNA TGTGCCAGCAGCTTAGATCCTAGCGGGAGCTCCTACGAGCAGTACTTC. Translating it yields CASSLDPSGSSYEQYF.

This sequence joins TRBV28 and TRBJ2-7, with D tentatively TRBD2 (5 bases). CDR1 MDHEN and CDR2 SYDVKM come from the germline V gene. The germline V and J ends were trimmed by 7 bases and 6 bases, with 13 bases remaining between them. There are 12 residues in the CDR3. In nucleotides, the CDR3 is TGTGCCAGCATAAAAAGCGAGGGCGAGCAGTACTTC. As protein: CASIKSEGEQYF.

Concerning this clone: Other DNA sequences of this sample code for an identical CDR3. This rearrangement joins TRBV5-6 to TRBJ1-1; 8 nucleotides agree with TRBD1. The CDR3 sequence is 14 residues long. Germline V gene data show CDR1 as SGHDT and CDR2 as YYEEEE. The V and J ends lost 3 bases and 3 bases, in that order; junction bases with no gene match: 4. CDR3 DNA: TGTGCCAGCAGCTCCGGACAGGGTTACACTGAAGCTTTCTTT. It is translated as CASSSGQGYTEAFF. Full variable domain (missing parts from reference TRBV5-6 and TRBJ1-1): DAGVTQSPTHLIKTRGQQVTLRCSPKSGHDTVSWYQQALGQGPQFIFQYYEEEERQRGNFPDRFSGHQFPNYSSELNVNALLLGDSALYLCASSSGQGYTEAFFGQGTRLTVV.

The CDR3 DNA sequence: TGTGCCAGCGGAATGGGACAGTTCAACGTCCTGACTTTC. Translated, it gives CASGMGQFNVLTF. The genes are TRBV27 and TRBJ2-6; 7 positions match TRBD1. This CDR3 is 13 amino acids long. The ends lost 8 bases at V and 9 bases at J; junction bases unmatched: 7. Germline lookup yields CDR1 MNHEY and CDR2 SMNVEV (reference sequence).

The genes are TRBV5-1 and TRBJ2-3, with D perhaps TRBD2 (6 bases). Trimming removed 4 bases at V and 5 bases at J, with 14 bases between. CDR1 is SGHRS and CDR2 is YFSETQ in the germline V gene. The CDR3 sequence is 14 residues long. The CDR3 is CASSPATSLDTQYF. Written as DNA, the CDR3 is TGCGCCAGCAGCCCAGCGACTAGTTTAGATACGCAGTATTTT.

J is TRBJ2-6 and V is TRBV18; D possibly corresponds to TRBD1 (6 bases). CDR1 and CDR2 (germline): KGHSH, LQKENI. Trimming left V 3 bases short and J 0 bases short, with 12 bases between. The CDR3 is 17 residues long. CDR3 nucleotide sequence: TGTGCCAGCTCACCGGGGACAATGAGCTCTGGGGCCAACGTCCTGACTTTC. Translation gives CASSPGTMSSGANVLTF.

This clone occurred a few times. The chain joins TRBV7-8 to TRBJ1-2; possibly TRBD1 for D (5 bases). The germline V and J ends were trimmed by 0 bases and 1 base, with 6 bases remaining between them. This CDR3 has 14 amino acids. Germline V CDR1 and CDR2: SGHVS, FQNEAQ. The CDR3 bases are TGTGCCAGCAGCTTAGCGACAGATAACTATGGCTACACCTTC. It is translated as CASSLATDNYGYTF.

This chain connects TRBV7-2 to TRBJ1-1; D is ambiguous. This CDR3 is built from 15 residues. The V end was cut by 5 bases, the J end by 0 bases, with 13 bases between. Germline V gene lookup returns CDR1 SGHTA and CDR2 FQGNSA. As DNA, the CDR3 is TGTGCCAGCAGCGCCTACGGGGTTGTGAACACTGAAGCTTTCTTT. Amino acid sequence: CASSAYGVVNTEAFF.

CDR3 nucleotide sequence: TGTGCCAGCAGCCTTAATCGGGGGAGCTCCTACAATGAGCAGTTCTTC. It yields the protein CASSLNRGSSYNEQFF. The chain has TRBV6-6 and TRBJ2-1, with D possibly being TRBD2 (6 bases). This CDR3 comprises 16 residues. Germline lookup yields CDR1 MNHNY and CDR2 SVGAGI (reference sequence). With 6 bases removed from V and 0 bases from J, the gap between germline ends came to 15 bases.

The genes are TRBV21-1 and TRBJ1-5. TRBV21-1 is tagged as a pseudogene. The CDR3 spans 15 residues. The CDR3 DNA follows: TGTGCCAGCAGCAAAAGAGGGCAGGGCAATCAGCCCCAGCATTTT. Translation: CASSKRGQGNQPQHF.

In this sample, this clone turned up once. The chain has TRBV18 and TRBJ1-2, with 8 bases aligning to TRBD1. V was pared by 4 bases and J by 2 bases, with 6 bases of the junction left unmatched. The CDR3 is 15 residues long. The V gene's germline CDR1 is KGHSH and CDR2 LQKENI. CDR3 region: CASSLDRGGNYGYTF. The CDR3 coding sequence is TGTGCCAGCTCACTCGACAGGGGCGGAAACTATGGCTACACCTTC.

The chain couples TRBV6-6 to TRBJ2-1, with D maybe TRBD2 (5 bases). CDR3 length equals 13 residues. Germline CDR1 reads MNHNY; CDR2 reads SVGAGI (reference sequence). With 6 bases removed from V and 7 bases from J, the gap between germline ends came to 13 bases. This CDR3 is CASSHPSGNEQFF. DNA of the CDR3: TGTGCCAGCAGCCACCCCTCGGGGAATGAGCAGTTCTTC.

The chain uses TRBV2 and TRBJ2-6; the D is unclear. This CDR3 has 14 residues. Trimming removed 4 bases at V and 4 bases at J, with 8 bases between. Germline V lookup: CDR1 SNHLY, CDR2 FYNNEI. The CDR3: CASSGAGGANVLTF. The CDR3 DNA reads TGTGCCAGCAGTGGGGCCGGCGGGGCCAACGTCCTGACTTTC.

This sequence joins TRBV5-1 and TRBJ2-5, with D perhaps matching TRBD1 (7 bases). Trimming stripped 6 bases from V and 1 base from J, with 19 bases between. The CDR3 is made up of 16 amino acids. Germline values: CDR1 SGHRS, CDR2 YFSETQ. In nucleotides, the CDR3 is TGCGCCAGCAATTTAGGGGGCGCGGAGGGCCAAGAGACCCAGTACTTC. It encodes CASNLGGAEGQETQYF.

This chain links TRBV18 with TRBJ1-1; D is possibly TRBD1 (6 bases). The CDR3 contains 14 residues. Germline assignment: CDR1 KGHSH and CDR2 LQKENI. The V end lost 6 bases, the J end lost 4 bases, and 15 bases lay between the germline ends. The CDR3 region has the DNA TGTGCCAGCTCCTCCCAAGAGGGGGTCACTGAAGCTTTCTTT. Translating gives CASSSQEGVTEAFF.

This clone was seen only a few times. The chain has TRBV4-1 and TRBJ1-2; D gene uncertain. This CDR3 is 15 amino acids long. The V gene lost 0 bases and the J gene lost 1 base, with 9 bases spanning the gap. From germline, CDR1 is MGHRA and CDR2 YSYEKL. The CDR3 DNA reads TGCGCCAGCAGCCAAGATCGAGGCCTTAACTATGGCTACACCTTC. This translates into CASSQDRGLNYGYTF.